These 10 T cell receptor beta chains originate from one sample sequenced in a study of blood T cells in healthy people across ages. Primers used in a second PCR of roughly 6 to 11 cycles were a sample-barcoded 5' primer and a J-beta primer mix. TCRdb re-called the 5' RACE reads through MiXCR, storing one row per CDR3 protein. The sample lists more than 1,400,000 distinct CDR3 sequences; 40% to 50% were seen once. The sequencing sample was made of blood. The receptor set was obtained from a woman younger than 35 in good health.

The rearrangement uses TRBV7-2 and TRBJ2-1; weak D call: TRBD2 (7 bases). Trimming cost V 1 base and J 5 bases, with 15 bases left between them. Germline CDR1 reads SGHTA; CDR2 reads FQGNSA. The CDR3 sequence is 16 residues long. The CDR3, as DNA: TGTGCCAGCAGCTTAGGTAGTGGGGGGGCCCACAATGAGCAGTTCTTC. Its translation: CASSLGSGGAHNEQFF. Combining the CDR3 with reference TRBV7-2 and TRBJ2-1 gives the whole variable domain GAGVSQSPSNKVTEKGKDVELRCDPISGHTALYWYRQSLGQGLEFLIYFQGNSAPDKSGLPSDRFSAERTGGSVSTLTIQRTQQEDSAVYLCASSLGSGGAHNEQFFGPGTRLTVL.

V is TRBV6-5 and J is TRBJ2-7; TRBD2 is a possible D gene (6 bases). The germline V and J ends were trimmed by 0 bases and 6 bases, with 12 bases remaining between them. The CDR3 is made up of 14 amino acids. CDR1 MNHEY and CDR2 SVGAGI come from the germline V gene. DNA of the CDR3: TGTGCCAGCAGTTACTCGGAGGGGCTGGGCGAGCAGTACTTC. Protein: CASSYSEGLGEQYF.

The chain links TRBV5-6 to TRBJ1-1; D is unclear. The ends were cut back, 0 bases at V and 0 bases at J, with 12 bases in the middle. Germline V gene data show CDR1 as SGHDT and CDR2 as YYEEEE. The CDR3 contains 16 residues. The CDR3, as DNA: TGTGCCAGCAGCTTGGTGAGCCTATCCATGAACACTGAAGCTTTCTTT. It specifies CASSLVSLSMNTEAFF.

CDR3 DNA sequence: TGTGCCAGCAGTGAAGGCTACACCTTC. Translation: CASSEGYTF. This rearrangement joins TRBV25-1 to TRBJ1-2; D uncertain. The V gene's germline CDR1 is MGHDK and CDR2 SYGVNS. The CDR3 has 9 residues. The germline V and J ends were trimmed by 2 bases and 8 bases, with 0 bases remaining between them.

This clonotype turned up a few times. The rearrangement uses TRBV7-2 and TRBJ2-3, with unresolved D. The CDR3 has 13 amino acids. V lost 5 bases to trimming and J lost 2 bases, with 8 bases between them. Germline CDR1 and CDR2: SGHTA and FQGNSA. Written as DNA, the CDR3 is TGTGCCAGCAGCAACCTCTACACAGATACGCAGTATTTT. Amino acid sequence: CASSNLYTDTQYF.

V gene TRBV4-2 combines with J gene TRBJ2-1; a weak D match, TRBD2 (5 bases). Trimming left V 1 base short and J 13 bases short, with 17 bases between. The length of the CDR3 is 14 residues. The V gene's germline CDR1 is LGHNA and CDR2 YNFKEQ. CDR3 coding DNA: TGTGCCAGCAGCCAAGGACCGGGGAGAGAGACCCAGTTCTTC. Amino acids: CASSQGPGRETQFF.

This clonotype was picked up a small number of times. This sequence joins TRBV9 and TRBJ2-4, with D unresolved. The CDR3 is made up of 13 amino acids. Trimming took off 3 bases at V and 7 bases at J, with 11 bases between the two ends. The V gene's germline CDR1 is SGDLS and CDR2 YYNGEE. The CDR3 bases are TGTGCCAGCAGCGGGGCGGAAGGGAACATTCAGTACTTC. Its translation: CASSGAEGNIQYF.

In this sample, this clonotype turned up many times. The J gene is TRBJ1-2, the V gene TRBV20-1; 7 bases fit TRBD1. This CDR3 comprises 15 residues. Germline V gene lookup returns CDR1 DFQATT and CDR2 SNEGSKA (reference sequence). The trim removed 0 bases at V and 4 bases at J, leaving 8 bases unmatched. The CDR3 DNA reads TGCAGTGCTAGAGACGAGGGGACAGCGGGCTATGGCTACACCTTC. Translation gives CSARDEGTAGYGYTF.

A few counts support this clonotype. The V and J genes are TRBV4-1 and TRBJ2-7, with 10 bases identical to TRBD1. The CDR3 is 16 amino acids. Unmatched junction bases numbered 9, after V lost 0 bases and J lost 7 bases. Germline CDR1 MGHRA, CDR2 YSYEKL. CDR3 protein: CASSQEWTGGYNEQYF. CDR3 nucleotides: TGCGCCAGCAGCCAAGAGTGGACAGGGGGTTACAATGAGCAGTACTTC.

This chain joins TRBV28 and TRBJ1-5; weak D call: TRBD1 (5 bases). Germline lookup yields CDR1 MDHEN and CDR2 SYDVKM. The germline V and J ends were trimmed by 7 bases and 0 bases, with 10 bases remaining between them. The CDR3 is 14 amino acids. DNA of the CDR3: TGTGCCAGCATAACGGGGCATAGCAATCAGCCCCAGCATTTT. It yields the protein CASITGHSNQPQHF.